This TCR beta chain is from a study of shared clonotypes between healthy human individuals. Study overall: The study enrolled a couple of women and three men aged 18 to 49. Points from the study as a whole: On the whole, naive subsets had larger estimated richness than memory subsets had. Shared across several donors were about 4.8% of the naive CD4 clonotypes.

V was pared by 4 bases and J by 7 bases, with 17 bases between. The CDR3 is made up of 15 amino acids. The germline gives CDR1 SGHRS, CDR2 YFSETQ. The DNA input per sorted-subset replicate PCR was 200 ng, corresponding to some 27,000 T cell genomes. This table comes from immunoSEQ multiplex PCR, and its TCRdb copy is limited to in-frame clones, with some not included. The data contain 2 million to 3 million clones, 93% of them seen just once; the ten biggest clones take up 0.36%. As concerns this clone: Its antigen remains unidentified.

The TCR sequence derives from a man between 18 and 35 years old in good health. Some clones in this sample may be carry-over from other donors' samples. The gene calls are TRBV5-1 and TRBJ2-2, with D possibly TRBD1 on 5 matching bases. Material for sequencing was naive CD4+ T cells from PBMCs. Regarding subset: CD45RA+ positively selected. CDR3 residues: CASSPDTGRFGELFF. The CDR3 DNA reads TGCGCCAGCAGCCCGGACACGGGTCGGTTCGGGGAGCTGTTTTTT.